This T cell receptor (beta chain) comes out of a study of metastatic and nonmetastatic thyroid tumors (dated by TCRdb to the early 2020s). For the wider study: The researchers compared repertoires between peripheral blood samples and tumor or nodule tissue samples from patients with malignant or benign thyroid disease.

Before undergoing thyroid surgery, none of the patients had been given any kind of treatment. Patient clinical samples collected from the early 2010s to the late 2010s were retrospectively analysed using T-cell receptor beta sequencing. The library was produced with PCR. TCRdb records Illumina HiSeq 4000 as the sequencer. High-throughput sequencing was used to profile the TCR beta-chain CDR3 region of every patient. The published analysis was carried out like this. The researchers built a classifier to tell apart papillary thyroid cancer patients with distant metastasis, based on CDR3 differences among clinicopathological groups. Repertoire diversity was assessed with the Shannon index, and tumor-blood repertoire similarity with the Morisita-Horn index. TCRdb reanalyzed the raw reads on its own, using fastp at Q25 for trimming and MiXCR for clone calling, and kept in-frame beta chains. TCRdb, not the original authors, processed these V and J calls. This sample comprises some 45,000 clones, approximately 15% of them detected only once. The ten largest clones represent 22% of the sample.

This clone was detected a few times. Its antigen is not yet known. Qualities for individual bases were not recorded, and no much larger clone is one base off. V and J lose 8 bases and 0 bases, and a span of 11 bases separates them. The CDR3, from cysteine to phenylalanine, totals 14 residues. Just CDR3 DNA is preserved here, 42 bases in frame from base 1. Overall study outcomes, separate from this receptor: TCR beta diversity was reported as significantly higher in malignant tumors than in benign nodules, in both blood and tumor samples.

Sample: blood. This sequence was found in a female donor with papillary thyroid cancer or a benign thyroid nodule (not recorded which). Some clones in this sample may be carry-over from other donors' samples. Recombination connected TRBV12-3 or TRBV12-4 to TRBJ2-1, and the D gene may be TRBD2, 6 bases matching. The sequenced DNA is TGTGCCAGCGCGGGGAGAGGCTCCTACAATGAGCAGTTCTTC. This gives the protein CASAGRGSYNEQFF.